This T cell receptor beta chain was obtained from a study of blood T cells in healthy people across ages. Study-wide findings and caveats: With age, beta diversity per million T cells declined roughly linearly, significantly by 40. Both higher diversity and more naive CD4+ cells marked long-lived donors when set against aged donors. Total diversity from one million sequenced T cells was likely underestimated.

As regards this clonotype: Its antigen is undetermined.

The CDR3 length is 15 residues. The V end was cut by 2 bases, the J end by 8 bases, with 18 bases between. Primers used in a second PCR of about 7 to 12 cycles were a sample-barcoded 5' primer and a J-beta primer mix. With 12 random nucleotides, a template-switch adaptor tagged each individual cDNA molecule. TCRdb reanalysed the 5' RACE reads using MiXCR and keeps one entry per CDR3 protein. The sample contains about 1.4 million distinct CDR3 sequences, 45% to 70% of which appear only once. This chain links TRBV12-3 or TRBV12-4 with TRBJ1-2; D ambiguous. What was sequenced was blood. The clonotype originates from a young man in good health. The CDR3 is CASSLSSDREQGYTF. The DNA for the CDR3 is TGTGCCAGCAGTTTATCCTCTGACCGAGAGCAGGGCTACACCTTC.